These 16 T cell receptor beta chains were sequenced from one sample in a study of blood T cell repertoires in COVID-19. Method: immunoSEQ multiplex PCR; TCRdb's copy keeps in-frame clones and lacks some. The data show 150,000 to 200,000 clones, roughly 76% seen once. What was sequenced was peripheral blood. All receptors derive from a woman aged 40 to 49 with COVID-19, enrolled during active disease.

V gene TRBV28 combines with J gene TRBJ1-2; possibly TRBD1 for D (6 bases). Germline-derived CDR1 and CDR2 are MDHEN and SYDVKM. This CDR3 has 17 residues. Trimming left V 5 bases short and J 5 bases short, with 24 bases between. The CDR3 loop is CASSPPGAGADIYGYTF. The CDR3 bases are TGTGCCAGCAGTCCCCCAGGGGCAGGGGCCGACATATATGGCTACACCTTC.

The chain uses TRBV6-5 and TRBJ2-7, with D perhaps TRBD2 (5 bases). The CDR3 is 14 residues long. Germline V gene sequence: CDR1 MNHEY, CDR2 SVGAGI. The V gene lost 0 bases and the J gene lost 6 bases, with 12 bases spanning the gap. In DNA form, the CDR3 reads TGTGCCAGCAGTTACTCGGCAGAAGCGGTCGAGCAGTACTTC. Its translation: CASSYSAEAVEQYF.

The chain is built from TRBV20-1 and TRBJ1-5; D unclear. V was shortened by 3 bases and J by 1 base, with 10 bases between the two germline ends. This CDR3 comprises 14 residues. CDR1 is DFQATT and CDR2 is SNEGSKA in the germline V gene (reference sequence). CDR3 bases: TGCAGTGCTAGTATGACGGGGAGCAATCAGCCCCAGCATTTT. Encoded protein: CSASMTGSNQPQHF.

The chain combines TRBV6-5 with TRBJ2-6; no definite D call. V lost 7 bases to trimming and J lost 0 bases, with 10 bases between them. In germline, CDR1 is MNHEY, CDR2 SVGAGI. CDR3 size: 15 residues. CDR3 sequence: CASTRGTSGANVLTF. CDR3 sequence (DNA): TGTGCCAGCACCCGAGGAACCTCTGGGGCCAACGTCCTGACTTTC.

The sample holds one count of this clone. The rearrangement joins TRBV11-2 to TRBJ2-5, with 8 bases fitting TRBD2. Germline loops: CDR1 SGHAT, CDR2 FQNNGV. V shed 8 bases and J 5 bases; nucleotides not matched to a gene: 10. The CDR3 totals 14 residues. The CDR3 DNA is TGTGCCAGCGGCCGCGGACTAGCTGGGGAGACCCAGTACTTC. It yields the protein CASGRGLAGETQYF.

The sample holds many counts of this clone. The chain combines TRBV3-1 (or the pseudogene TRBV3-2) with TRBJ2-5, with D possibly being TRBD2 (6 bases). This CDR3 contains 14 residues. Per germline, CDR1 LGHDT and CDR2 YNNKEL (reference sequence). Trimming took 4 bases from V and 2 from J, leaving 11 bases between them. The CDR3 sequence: CASSPLLAQETQYF. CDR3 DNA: TGTGCCAGCAGCCCTCTGCTAGCGCAAGAGACCCAGTACTTC.

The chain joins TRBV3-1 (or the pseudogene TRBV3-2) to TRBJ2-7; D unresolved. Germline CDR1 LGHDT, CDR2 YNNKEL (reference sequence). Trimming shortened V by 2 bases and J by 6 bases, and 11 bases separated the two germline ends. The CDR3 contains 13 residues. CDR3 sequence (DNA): TGTGCCAGCAGCCAAAGTACATATACCGAGCAGTACTTC. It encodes CASSQSTYTEQYF.

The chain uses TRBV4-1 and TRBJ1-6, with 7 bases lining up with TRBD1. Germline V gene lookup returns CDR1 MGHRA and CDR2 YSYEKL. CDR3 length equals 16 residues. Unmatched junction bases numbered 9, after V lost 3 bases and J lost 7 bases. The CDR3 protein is CASSQRQGFGNSPLHF. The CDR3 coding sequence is TGCGCCAGCAGCCAGAGACAGGGATTTGGGAATTCACCCCTCCACTTT.

Here the CDR3 DNA reads TGTGCCAGCAGCTTTGACAGGAGCTACGAGCAGTACTTC. Its protein product is CASSFDRSYEQYF. This chain joins TRBV5-4 and TRBJ2-7; the D gene is possibly TRBD1 (6 bases). The CDR3 has 13 residues. V dropped 2 bases and J dropped 3 bases, with 9 bases sitting between them. Germline CDR1 reads SGHNT; CDR2 reads YYREEE (reference sequence).

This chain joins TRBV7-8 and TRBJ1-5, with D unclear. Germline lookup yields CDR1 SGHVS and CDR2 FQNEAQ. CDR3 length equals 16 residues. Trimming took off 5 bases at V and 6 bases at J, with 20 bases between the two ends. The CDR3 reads CASSPEVGWLSQPQHF. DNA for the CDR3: TGTGCCAGCAGCCCCGAGGTAGGATGGTTAAGTCAGCCCCAGCATTTT.

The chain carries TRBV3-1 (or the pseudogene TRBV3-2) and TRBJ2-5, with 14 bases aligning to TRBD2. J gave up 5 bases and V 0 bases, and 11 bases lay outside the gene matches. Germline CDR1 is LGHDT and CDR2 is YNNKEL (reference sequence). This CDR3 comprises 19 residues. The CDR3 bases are TGTGCCAGCAGCCAAGATCTTGGGACTAGCGGGAGAAAGGTGGAGACCCAGTACTTC. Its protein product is CASSQDLGTSGRKVETQYF.

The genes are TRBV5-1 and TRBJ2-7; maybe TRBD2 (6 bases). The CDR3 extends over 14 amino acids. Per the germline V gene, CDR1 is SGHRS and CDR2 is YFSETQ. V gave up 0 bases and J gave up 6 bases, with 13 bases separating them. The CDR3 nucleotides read TGCGCCAGCAGCTTGGCCCATCCTAGCGCCGAGCAGTACTTC. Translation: CASSLAHPSAEQYF.

Here the CDR3 DNA reads TGTGCCAGCAGCTTAGATGGTAGCCCCAGAGGAAGAGATACGCAGTATTTT. Translating gives CASSLDGSPRGRDTQYF. This chain uses TRBV7-2 with TRBJ2-3; D uncertain. CDR1 and CDR2 (germline): SGHTA, FQGNSA. There are 17 residues in the CDR3. The V end lost 1 base, the J end lost 5 bases, and 19 bases lay between the germline ends.

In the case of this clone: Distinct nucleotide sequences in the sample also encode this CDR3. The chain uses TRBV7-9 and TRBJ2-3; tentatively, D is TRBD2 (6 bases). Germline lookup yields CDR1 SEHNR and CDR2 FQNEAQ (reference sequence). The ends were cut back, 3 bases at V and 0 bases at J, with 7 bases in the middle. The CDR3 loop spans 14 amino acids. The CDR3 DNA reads TGTGCCAGCAGCTTCAGCGGGAGCACAGATACGCAGTATTTT. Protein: CASSFSGSTDTQYF. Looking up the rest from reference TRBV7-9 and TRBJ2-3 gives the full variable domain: DTGVSQNPRHKITKRGQNVTFRCDPISEHNRLYWYRQTLGQGPEFLTYFQNEAQLEKSRLLSDRFSAERPKGSFSTLEIQRTEQGDSAMYLCASSFSGSTDTQYFGPGTRLTVL.

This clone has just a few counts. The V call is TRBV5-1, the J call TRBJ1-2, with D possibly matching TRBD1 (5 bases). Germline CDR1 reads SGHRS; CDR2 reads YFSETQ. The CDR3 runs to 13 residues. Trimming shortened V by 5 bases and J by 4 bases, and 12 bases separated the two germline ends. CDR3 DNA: TGCGCCAGCAGGGACACCGTTGGCTATGGCTACACCTTC. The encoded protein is CASRDTVGYGYTF.

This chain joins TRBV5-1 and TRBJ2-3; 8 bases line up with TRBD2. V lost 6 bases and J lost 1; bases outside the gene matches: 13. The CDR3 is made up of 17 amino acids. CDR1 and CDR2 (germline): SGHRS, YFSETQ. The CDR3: CASKAGETFSGTDTQYF. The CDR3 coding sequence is TGCGCCAGCAAAGCGGGAGAGACGTTTTCGGGCACAGATACGCAGTATTTT.